The T cell receptor beta chain described here comes from a study of blood T cells in healthy people across ages. CDR3 length equals 16 residues. Looked up from germline, CDR1 is LGHDT and CDR2 is YNNKEL (reference sequence). Trimming removed 2 bases from V and 2 bases from J, with 12 bases in between. For the second PCR, which ran for roughly 7 to 11 cycles, a sample-barcoded 5' primer and a J-beta primer mix were used. TCRdb used MiXCR to reprocess the 5' RACE reads, holding one entry per CDR3 protein. This sample yields about 700,000 distinct CDR3 sequences, of which about 30% are seen a single time; about 16% belongs to the top ten.

The chain uses TRBV3-1 and TRBJ2-2; no clear D. The source is a woman at least 80 years old in good health. The sequencing sample was made of blood. The CDR3 DNA follows: TGTGCCAGCAGCCAACTCGACGGGCAAAACACCGGGGAGCTGTTTTTT. This sequence encodes CASSQLDGQNTGELFF.